The T cell receptor beta chain under discussion was sequenced for a study of blood T cell repertoires in COVID-19 (dated by TCRdb to between 2020 and 2021). Study-level background: Collaborator samples came from the United States, Italy and Spain and covered acute and convalescent phases of COVID-19. The prospective study material was composed of cDNA or gDNA derived from T cells, B-cell-depleted T cells, or PBMCs. The dataset comprised deeply sampled blood TCRbeta repertoires from subjects exposed to, actively infected with, or recovered from COVID-19. The repertoires were made available in a free public database intended to serve as a resource for research on the immune response to SARS-CoV-2. The samples were drawn from the first 160 participants of the ongoing ImmuneRACE study and from 950 to 1,500 subjects provided by 6 global collaborators. Sample metadata almost always included a de-identified subject ID, COVID-19 status, age in years and sex. Where available, HLA class I and class II types were obtained from metadata supplied by the sample provider rather than from assay-based typing.

The CDR1 and CDR2 encoded by the germline V gene are ENHRY and SYGVKD. Including cysteine and phenylalanine, the CDR3 has 14 amino acids. The read is trimmed to its CDR3 DNA, 42 bases read in frame from base 1. After removal of 10 bases from V and 5 bases from J, the junction retains 7 bases not matched to a gene. The collaborating institutions used their own protocols to collect whole blood in K2EDTA tubes. For TCRbeta analysis, collaborators shipped samples as frozen whole blood, isolated PBMCs, or DNA extracted from either of those sample types. Points on this clone: The antigen this receptor binds is unknown. Base qualities are not recorded, but no much larger clone differs from it by a single base.

Beyond this particular receptor, the publication reports: Clinical and demographic metadata were provided uncurated, with the amount varying by source and participant.

The immunoSEQ Assay, a bias-controlled multiplex PCR, was used to amplify TCRbeta CDR3 regions from genomic DNA. As for the authors' bioinformatics: The number of nucleated cells in each sample was estimated from the amplification of reference gene primers within the assay. To quantify the absolute abundance of each unique TCRbeta CDR3 rearrangement, sequence reads were collapsed and filtered. Productive Simpson clonality was computed per sample as the square root of Simpson's diversity index over productive rearrangements. Drawn from immuneACCESS, this table holds only the in-frame rearrangements with V and J called that TCRdb kept. Clones are partly lost; checked studies trace under half to an unresolved V gene and leave the rest unexplained. V, J and clone size are those of that table, while D and trimming were read from the DNA. This sample holds 150,000 to 200,000 clones; under 90% were observed only once. The top ten clones comprise roughly 6.8% of the sample.

The source of this sequence is a human donor in a cohort sampled during active COVID-19. The rearrangement joined TRBV10-3 to TRBJ1-6, with 8 middle bases fitting TRBD1. The sample comprised peripheral blood. The nucleotide sequence is given as TGTGCCACCGGACAGGGAGGAGATAATTCACCCCTCCACTTT. Translated, this is CATGQGGDNSPLHF.